Below, one T cell receptor beta chain is given with its context. Its antigen remains undetermined. One base away there is no much larger clone; base qualities are not given. V and J are truncated by 0 bases and 2 bases respectively, leaving an intervening sequence of 10 bases. CDR1 MNHNY and CDR2 SVGAGI were looked up in the germline V gene (reference sequence). The CDR3 runs 15 amino acids, cysteine and phenylalanine included. Only the CDR3 portion is preserved as DNA: 45 bases, with reading frame beginning at the first base. Peripheral blood CD8+ and CD4+ T cells from healthy donors, Susac syndrome patients and multiple sclerosis patients were profiled using high-throughput TCR beta sequencing. Treatment-naive patients with stable or active relapsing-remitting disease fulfilling revised McDonald criteria were used as multiple sclerosis controls. Bulk CD8+ and CD4+ T cells were purified magnetically by negative isolation, whereas CD8+ TEMRA cells were enriched by FACS. Blood was collected in EDTA tubes and processed within 24 hours, with PBMCs isolated through density gradient centrifugation. PBMCs intended for TCR sequencing were cryopreserved in liquid nitrogen and were subsequently thawed in a 37 degrees C water bath. A purity of at least 90% was achieved for sorted or isolated CD4+, CD8+ and CD8+ TEMRA cells.

The data were taken from a study of CD8 T cells in Susac syndrome (dated by TCRdb to the late 2010s). Regarding the study in general: The study used repertoire sequencing to test whether antigen drove CD8+ T cell activation and differentiation in Susac syndrome. The study compared CD8+ T cell repertoire clonality among over 9 healthy donors, roughly 14 Susac syndrome patients and about 16 multiple sclerosis patients. On the study overall, not on this receptor specifically: The number of individuals in the TCR sequencing and HLA analysis was recognized as being relatively small.

RNA was extracted with the RNeasy kit and roughly 0.45 to 1 ug was reverse transcribed using random hexamers. TCR beta CDR3 regions were amplified with the immunoSEQ multiplex PCR assay covering 54 Vbeta and 13 Jbeta segments. PCR amplification bias was corrected by using a synthetic template baseline for primer optimization and computational correction. On the authors' methods: Reads were annotated to V, D and J genes per IMGT and analyzed with immunoSEQ Analyzer, keeping only productive sequences. Clonality was calculated as one minus the Shannon entropy normalized by log2 of the number of productive unique sequences. For each patient and control, public and private clones were evaluated among the 100 most prevalent clones. Susac-specific clones were defined as absent from healthy and MS cohorts, 850 to 1,300 published viral clones and other ImmuneACCESS disease sequences. TCRdb handled the public reads itself, with Q25 trimming in fastp and clone calling in MiXCR, and kept productive beta chains. Every CDR3 protein is listed once, alongside the most common genes and DNA of its rows. TCRdb's processing, not the authors' own work, is the source of the V and J calls. The sample table contains about 430,000 distinct CDR3 sequences; only one count was recorded for 75% to 90% of them. Roughly 0.11% of the sample goes to the ten largest clones.

Specimen: CD8+ T cells from PBMCs. This sequence uses TRBV6-6 and TRBJ1-2; the D gene remains uncertain. This TCR was recovered from a human donor with multiple sclerosis. The CDR3 region: CASSYSPGSNYGYTF. The DNA is as follows: TGTGCCAGCAGTTACTCGCCGGGATCCAACTATGGCTACACCTTC.